This T cell receptor beta chain stems from a study of regulatory T cells in long-lasting Graves disease. At the level of the study: Patients met the persistent Graves' disease definition after over 5 years of antithyroid drugs with positive TSH receptor antibodies.

The CDR3 length is 13 residues. Germline loops: CDR1 SGHDT, CDR2 YYEEEE. V gave up 2 bases and J gave up 1 base, with 6 bases separating them. Combining iRepertoire HTBI primers with Arm-PCR of CDR3 regions, the authors built TCR beta libraries. TCRdb used MiXCR to reprocess the multiplex PCR reads, holding one entry per CDR3 protein. Among roughly 500,000 distinct CDR3 sequences listed, about 20% were seen once. Time point reported: persistent/refractory GD, antithyroid drugs over 5 years with positive TRAb. RNA isolated from PBMCs was used to make the TCR library. The guidelines of the American Thyroid Association were the basis for diagnosing Graves' disease. This clonotype was detected many times. As yet, its antigen is unknown. The study's findings and limits: Among samples with persistent disease, TRBV28, TRBJ1-2 and TRBJ2-5 were favored. Lower TCR diversity characterized persistent Graves' patients relative to newly diagnosed patients.

The chain is built from TRBV5-6 and TRBJ1-1, with D hard to call. This TCR was recovered from a female donor with Graves disease. The sequenced sample was peripheral blood mononuclear cells (PBMCs), obtained when the disease was refractory, from a patient treated with antithyroid drugs. The CDR3 protein is CASSLEWNTEAFF. CDR3 DNA sequence: TGTGCCAGCAGCTTAGAATGGAACACTGAAGCTTTCTTT.